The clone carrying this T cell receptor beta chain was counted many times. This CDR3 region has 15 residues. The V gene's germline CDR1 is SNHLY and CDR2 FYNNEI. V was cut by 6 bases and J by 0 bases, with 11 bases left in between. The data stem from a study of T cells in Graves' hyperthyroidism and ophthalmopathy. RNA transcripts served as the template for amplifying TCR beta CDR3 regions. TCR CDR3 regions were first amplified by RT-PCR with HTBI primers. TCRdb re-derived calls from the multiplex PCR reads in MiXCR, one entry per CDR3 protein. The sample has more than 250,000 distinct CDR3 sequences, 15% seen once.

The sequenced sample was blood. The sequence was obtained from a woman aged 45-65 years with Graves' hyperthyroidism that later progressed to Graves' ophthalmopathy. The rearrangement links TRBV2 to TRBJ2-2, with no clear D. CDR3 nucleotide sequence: TGTGCCAGCAGATCAGACCACGCGAACACCGGGGAGCTGTTTTTT. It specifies CASRSDHANTGELFF.